The 6 T cell receptor beta chains listed next were all sequenced from one sample in a study of CD8 T cells in ankylosing spondylitis. TCRdb re-called the 5' RACE reads with MiXCR, one entry per CDR3 protein. The sample includes about 130,000 distinct CDR3 sequences, about 6.7% of them seen just once. Sequenced: blood, either unsorted or a sorted T cell fraction (not recorded which). Source of these receptors: a female donor with ankylosing spondylitis or in good health (not recorded which).

V is TRBV27 and J is TRBJ2-2; TRBD2 agrees at 10 bases. The V gene's germline CDR1 is MNHEY and CDR2 SMNVEV (reference sequence). The length of the CDR3 is 15 residues. Unmatched junction bases numbered 3, after V lost 0 bases and J lost 8 bases. CDR3 sequence reads: CASSLSAGGWGELFF. The CDR3 bases are TGTGCCAGCAGTTTATCAGCGGGGGGGTGGGGGGAGCTGTTTTTT.

This clonotype was seen at least ten times. The genes are TRBV20-1 and TRBJ1-1; tentative D call: TRBD1 (6 bases). The CDR3 runs to 12 residues. Germline V lookup: CDR1 DFQATT, CDR2 SNEGSKA (reference sequence). The V end lost 2 bases, the J end lost 7 bases, and 11 bases lay between the germline ends. CDR3 residues: CSARRGADEAFF. DNA of the CDR3: TGCAGTGCTAGAAGGGGGGCGGATGAAGCTTTCTTT.

This clonotype has ten or more counts. This chain joins TRBV11-2 and TRBJ2-5, with 10 bases fitting TRBD2. V trimming: 3 bases; J trimming: 3 bases; junction bases outside the gene matches: 7. Germline V gene lookup returns CDR1 SGHAT and CDR2 FQNNGV. This CDR3 spans 16 amino acids. DNA for the CDR3: TGTGCCAGCAGCTTGGGGCAGGGACTAGCGAAAGAGACCCAGTACTTC. It yields the protein CASSLGQGLAKETQYF.

In its sample, this clonotype was seen many times. V and J are TRBV5-1 and TRBJ2-1; 9 positions agree with TRBD1. This CDR3 contains 17 residues. Per the germline V gene, CDR1 is SGHRS and CDR2 is YFSETQ. V was clipped by 2 bases and J by 0 bases; unmatched bases: 6. This CDR3 reads CASSFTGGPSSYNEQFF. The CDR3 bases are TGCGCCAGCAGCTTCACAGGGGGCCCAAGCTCCTACAATGAGCAGTTCTTC.

This clonotype was seen many times. The gene calls are TRBV11-2 and TRBJ1-6; no firm D call. CDR1 is SGHAT, CDR2 FQNNGV, per germline. The CDR3 runs 14 residues. V lost 5 bases and J lost 6, with 11 bases in between. CDR3 nucleotides: TGTGCCAGCAGCCCCAGTACGGGTAATTCACCCCTCCACTTT. This sequence encodes CASSPSTGNSPLHF.

This chain uses TRBV7-2 with TRBJ2-5; the match to TRBD1 covers 8 bases. Germline values: CDR1 SGHTA, CDR2 FQGNSA. V dropped 2 bases and J dropped 4; count of bases not matched to a gene: 6. The CDR3 runs to 15 residues. In DNA form, the CDR3 reads TGTGCCAGCAGCTTACAGGGGGCGCGTCCAGAGACCCAGTACTTC. Its translation: CASSLQGARPETQYF.